The present T cell receptor (beta chain) was sequenced within a study of blood T cell repertoires in COVID-19. In the study overall: The analysed material was cDNA or gDNA that came from T cells, B-cell-depleted T cells, or PBMCs.

As handled by the study authors: Cell counts per sample came from amplifying reference gene primers. Data came from immunoSEQ multiplex PCR; TCRdb stores just in-frame clones and leaves some out. The DNA was the basis for D and trimming; V, J and clone size are from that table. The data show some 67,000 clones, about nine tenths seen once. CDR3 length equals 13 residues. CDR1 SQVTM and CDR2 ANQGSEA come from the germline V gene. The junction had 6 bases not matched to a gene; V was cut back by 6 bases and J by 11 bases. The chain links TRBV29-1 to TRBJ2-1; 14 bases map to TRBD2. The sample comprised peripheral blood. This receptor was taken from a woman between 18 and 30 years old with acute or convalescent COVID-19. The CDR3 DNA reads TGCAGCGTAGGGACTAGCGGGGGCTACAAGCAGTTCTTC. It translates to CSVGTSGGYKQFF.